The clone carrying this TCR beta chain was detected only once. What it binds is unknown. Profiling relied on immunoSEQ multiplex PCR, and the TCRdb table lists in-frame clones only, not all of them. The sample has fewer than 150,000 clones, over 75% seen once; the top ten hold around 3.6%. This specimen belongs to a study of T cell responses to AZD1222 COVID-19 vaccine. The CDR3 runs to 10 residues. The V gene lost 6 bases and the J gene lost 10 bases, with 9 bases spanning the gap. Germline lookup yields CDR1 MNHEY and CDR2 SVGEGT. General study findings and limits: Vaccine-associated CD4 TCRs ranged over spike, dominating at 160-218 and 743-854. Among the donors, most were white British and more were female, and clonal diversity was possibly underestimated.

This chain uses TRBV6-2 or TRBV6-3 with TRBJ1-2, with a tentative D call TRBD1 (5 bases). The receptor was derived from an adult in good health. The sample in question was peripheral blood, obtained on day 0 of AZD1222 vaccination. The CDR3 protein is CASSTRAYTF. The DNA for the CDR3 is TGTGCCAGCAGCACCAGGGCCTACACCTTC.